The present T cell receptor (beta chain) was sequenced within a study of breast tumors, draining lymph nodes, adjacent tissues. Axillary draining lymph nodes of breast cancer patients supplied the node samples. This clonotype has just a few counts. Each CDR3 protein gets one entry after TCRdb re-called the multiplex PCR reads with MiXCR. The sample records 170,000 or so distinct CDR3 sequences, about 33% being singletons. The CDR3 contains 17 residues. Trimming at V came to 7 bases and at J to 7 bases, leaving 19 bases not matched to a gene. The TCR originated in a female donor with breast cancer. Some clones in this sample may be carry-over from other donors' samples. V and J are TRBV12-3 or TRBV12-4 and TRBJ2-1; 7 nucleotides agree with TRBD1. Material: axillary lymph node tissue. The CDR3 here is CASILTGVRCGGNEQFF. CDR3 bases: TGTGCCAGCATCCTAACAGGGGTTCGATGTGGAGGAAATGAGCAGTTCTTC.